Below are 32 T cell receptor beta chains sequenced from a single sample in a study of blood T cell repertoires in COVID-19. Profiled with immunoSEQ multiplex PCR; TCRdb holds only in-frame clones, not every one. The table lists about 120,000 clones, around 87% of them singletons. The sequenced material came from peripheral blood. The receptors stem from a woman aged 65 to 85 with acute or convalescent COVID-19.

V usage is TRBV2 and J usage is TRBJ1-5, with D maybe TRBD1 (5 bases). V was pared by 3 bases and J by 5 bases, with 11 bases between. This CDR3 is 14 amino acids long. Per germline, CDR1 SNHLY and CDR2 FYNNEI. CDR3 loop: CASSDGGGHQPQHF. The DNA for the CDR3 is TGTGCCAGCAGTGACGGGGGAGGGCATCAGCCCCAGCATTTT.

Note on this clone: Other DNA sequences within the sample encode an identical CDR3. The genes are TRBV10-3 and TRBJ1-5; D is perhaps TRBD1 (5 bases). Germline V gene sequence: CDR1 ENHRY, CDR2 SYGVKD. The CDR3 extends over 13 amino acids. Trimming took off 4 bases at V and 4 bases at J, with 8 bases between the two ends. The DNA for the CDR3 is TGTGCCATCAGTGGGCAGGGTAATCAGCCCCAGCATTTT. Protein: CAISGQGNQPQHF.

This clone was recorded only once. This chain connects TRBV7-9 to TRBJ1-2, with TRBD1 matching 7 bases. V lost 1 base to trimming and J lost 2 bases; unmatched junction nucleotides: 7. Germline CDR1 is SEHNR and CDR2 is FQNEAQ (reference sequence). The CDR3 sequence is 16 residues long. CDR3 sequence (DNA): TGTGCCAGCAGCTTAGGCGACAGGGCCGCAAACTATGGCTACACCTTC. Residues: CASSLGDRAANYGYTF.

This chain joins TRBV4-1 and TRBJ1-1; tentatively, D is TRBD1 (5 bases). The CDR3 totals 13 residues. Germline loops: CDR1 MGHRA, CDR2 YSYEKL. Trimming took 0 bases from V and 9 from J, leaving 11 bases between them. Here the CDR3 reads CASSQDYRQQAFF. In DNA, the CDR3 is TGCGCCAGCAGCCAAGATTACAGGCAGCAAGCTTTCTTT.

This chain uses TRBV6-5 with TRBJ1-2, with 8 nucleotides matching TRBD1. Germline CDR1 and CDR2: MNHEY and SVGAGI. J lost 7 bases, V lost 5 bases, and 3 bases had no gene match. CDR3 length: 12 residues. The CDR3 here is CASSPGGIGYTF. The CDR3 DNA follows: TGTGCCAGCAGTCCAGGGGGCATTGGCTACACCTTC.

The rearrangement links TRBV6-6 to TRBJ2-1, with no clear D. CDR1 and CDR2 (germline): MNHNY, SVGAGI (reference sequence). The V and J ends lost 8 bases and 2 bases respectively, with 10 bases between them. The CDR3 sequence is 13 residues long. CDR3 region: CASREAAYNEQFF. In DNA, the CDR3 is TGTGCCAGCCGAGAGGCAGCCTACAATGAGCAGTTCTTC.

J is TRBJ2-2 and V is TRBV6-5, with a tentative D call TRBD2 (6 bases). The germline V gene encodes CDR1 MNHEY and CDR2 SVGAGI. Trimming shortened V by 1 base and J by 4 bases, and 10 bases separated the two germline ends. CDR3 length: 15 amino acids. CDR3 in amino acids: CASSYLGGGTGELFF. The CDR3 DNA sequence: TGTGCCAGCAGTTACTTGGGGGGAGGCACCGGGGAGCTGTTTTTT.

This clone is a singleton in its sample. The chain links TRBV15 to TRBJ1-3; TRBD1 agrees at 7 bases. With V trimmed by 0 bases and J by 3 bases, 2 bases remained unmatched. The CDR3 length is 15 residues. CDR1 is LNHNV and CDR2 is YYDKDF in the germline V gene (reference sequence). CDR3 amino acids: CATSRDQGDGNTIYF. The CDR3 DNA reads TGTGCCACCAGCAGAGATCAGGGGGATGGAAACACCATATATTTT.

The genes are TRBV5-1 and TRBJ2-2, with D possibly being TRBD1 (6 bases). In germline, CDR1 is SGHRS, CDR2 YFSETQ. The ends were cut back, 1 base at V and 3 bases at J, with 13 bases in the middle. The CDR3 spans 16 residues. CDR3 residues: CASSLMGAWHTGELFF. The DNA for the CDR3 is TGCGCCAGCAGCTTGATGGGGGCATGGCACACCGGGGAGCTGTTTTTT.

J is TRBJ2-7 and V is TRBV3-1 (or the pseudogene TRBV3-2); 9 nucleotides agree with TRBD1. CDR1 is LGHDT, CDR2 YNNKEL, per germline (reference sequence). V shed 6 bases and J 4 bases; nucleotides not matched to a gene: 7. The CDR3 extends over 14 amino acids. The CDR3 region has the DNA TGTGCCAGCAGGAGCGGGACAGGGCCGTACGAGCAGTACTTC. It codes for CASRSGTGPYEQYF.

V gene TRBV9 combines with J gene TRBJ2-2, with D maybe TRBD1 (6 bases). This CDR3 has 14 residues. Per germline, CDR1 SGDLS and CDR2 YYNGEE. The V end lost 6 bases, the J end lost 7 bases, and 16 bases lay between the germline ends. The CDR3 DNA reads as TGTGCCAGCAATAAAGGGGGATCGGTCGGGGAGCTGTTTTTT. Protein: CASNKGGSVGELFF.

The chain couples TRBV7-9 to TRBJ1-1, with unresolved D. The germline V and J ends were trimmed by 3 bases and 0 bases, with 8 bases remaining between them. CDR3 length equals 14 residues. The germline CDR1 and CDR2 sequences are SEHNR and FQNEAQ (reference sequence). This chain's CDR3 is CASSLGTLNTEAFF. The CDR3 coding sequence is TGTGCCAGCAGCTTGGGCACATTGAACACTGAAGCTTTCTTT.

The V gene is TRBV4-1, the J gene TRBJ1-2; D is uncertain. In germline, CDR1 is MGHRA, CDR2 YSYEKL. The CDR3 extends over 14 amino acids. Deletions cut 1 base from V and 3 bases from J, with 9 bases between. As DNA, the CDR3 is TGCGCCAGCAGCCAAGCTACAGAGTACTATGGCTACACCTTC. Its protein is CASSQATEYYGYTF.

V is TRBV30 and J is TRBJ1-2; no clear D. This CDR3 comprises 12 residues. The V gene's germline CDR1 is GTSNPN and CDR2 SVGIG (reference sequence). With 0 bases removed from V and 8 bases from J, the gap between germline ends came to 10 bases. CDR3 bases: TGTGCCTGGAGTGTGGGCAAGCCCGGCTACACCTTC. This translates into CAWSVGKPGYTF.

The chain joins TRBV15 to TRBJ1-6; the D is unclear. This CDR3 is built from 11 residues. V dropped 4 bases and J dropped 15 bases, with 10 bases sitting between them. The V gene's germline CDR1 is LNHNV and CDR2 YYDKDF (reference sequence). DNA for the CDR3: TGTGCCACCAGCACGGGGTCCGACCTCCACTTT. Its protein product is CATSTGSDLHF.

V gene TRBV3-1 (or the pseudogene TRBV3-2) combines with J gene TRBJ1-4, with 9 bases aligning to TRBD1. Trimming removed 1 base from V and 8 bases from J; junction bases left unmatched: 5. This CDR3 spans 15 amino acids. Germline values: CDR1 LGHDT, CDR2 YNNKEL (reference sequence). The CDR3 nucleotides read TGTGCCAGCAGCCAAGTGGGACAGGGAGGAGAAAAACTGTTTTTT. Its protein product is CASSQVGQGGEKLFF.

The chain recombines TRBV2 with TRBJ1-3, with D maybe TRBD1 (5 bases). The V end lost 6 bases, the J end lost 8 bases, and 14 bases lay between the germline ends. Germline V CDR1 and CDR2: SNHLY, FYNNEI. This CDR3 spans 13 amino acids. This chain's CDR3 is CASRDGGVDTIYF. The DNA for the CDR3 is TGTGCCAGCAGGGATGGGGGGGTAGACACCATATATTTT.

V and J are TRBV12-3 or TRBV12-4 and TRBJ1-5, with D hard to call. V was cut by 6 bases and J by 6 bases, with 9 bases left in between. The CDR3 sequence is 12 residues long. The CDR3 DNA reads as TGTGCCAGCAGCCCACTCGGTCAGCCCCAGCATTTT. This codes for CASSPLGQPQHF.

J is TRBJ1-1 and V is TRBV5-1, with a weak D call TRBD1 (5 bases). The CDR3 is 15 amino acids. Trimming stripped 4 bases from V and 0 bases from J, with 13 bases between. In germline, CDR1 is SGHRS, CDR2 YFSETQ. CDR3 nucleotide sequence: TGCGCCAGCAGCACCTCGACAGTCATGAACACTGAAGCTTTCTTT. Its protein is CASSTSTVMNTEAFF. Combining the CDR3 with reference TRBV5-1 and TRBJ1-1 gives the whole variable domain KAGVTQTPRYLIKTRGQQVTLSCSPISGHRSVSWYQQTPGQGLQFLFEYFSETQRNKGNFPGRFSGRQFSNSRSEMNVSTLELGDSALYLCASSTSTVMNTEAFFGQGTRLTVV.

This clone is a singleton in its sample. The CDR3 DNA is TGTGCCAGTAGTCCCCGGGACAGGGTTTATGAGCAGTTCTTC. As protein: CASSPRDRVYEQFF. The chain employs TRBV19 and TRBJ2-1, with 9 bases lining up with TRBD1. CDR1 is LNHDA, CDR2 SQIVND, per germline (reference sequence). The junction had 7 bases not matched to a gene; V was cut back by 5 bases and J by 8 bases. There are 14 residues in the CDR3.

This clone was recorded only once. The chain joins TRBV6-1 to TRBJ1-1; tentative D call: TRBD1 (6 bases). The CDR3 spans 14 residues. From germline, CDR1 is MNHNS and CDR2 SASEGT. Trimming removed 7 bases at V and 1 base at J, with 13 bases between. This CDR3 reads CASTPQGWNTEAFF. In nucleotides, the CDR3 is TGTGCCAGCACTCCACAGGGTTGGAACACTGAAGCTTTCTTT.

J is TRBJ1-1 and V is TRBV10-2; TRBD1 might be the D (5 bases). Germline V gives CDR1 WSHSY, CDR2 SAAADI. Trimming took off 0 bases at V and 4 bases at J, with 9 bases between the two ends. The CDR3 spans 14 residues. The CDR3, as DNA: TGCGCCAGCAGTGAGTCCGGGGGGGTCACTGAAGCTTTCTTT. Translated, it gives CASSESGGVTEAFF.

The CDR3 DNA is TGTGCCAGCAGTTTATATGGGGGCAAGAGCTCCTACGAGCAGTACTTC. Amino acids: CASSLYGGKSSYEQYF. The J gene is TRBJ2-7, the V gene TRBV27; tentatively, D is TRBD1 (6 bases). Germline CDR1 is MNHEY and CDR2 is SMNVEV (reference sequence). Trimming pared 1 base from V and 0 bases from J, leaving 13 bases between. This CDR3 is 16 amino acids long.

The chain combines TRBV5-1 with TRBJ2-3; TRBD1 aligns across 8 bases. The CDR3 has 16 amino acids. Looked up from germline, CDR1 is SGHRS and CDR2 is YFSETQ. V lost 3 bases to trimming and J lost 0 bases; unmatched junction nucleotides: 6. The CDR3 bases are TGCGCCAGCAGCTCCGACGGACAGGGCAGCACAGATACGCAGTATTTT. Its protein product is CASSSDGQGSTDTQYF. Looking up the rest from reference TRBV5-1 and TRBJ2-3 gives the full variable domain: KAGVTQTPRYLIKTRGQQVTLSCSPISGHRSVSWYQQTPGQGLQFLFEYFSETQRNKGNFPGRFSGRQFSNSRSEMNVSTLELGDSALYLCASSSDGQGSTDTQYFGPGTRLTVL.

J is TRBJ2-1 and V is TRBV4-1; 11 bases map to TRBD2. V gave up 2 bases and J gave up 3 bases; unmatched junction bases: 0. Germline V gene data show CDR1 as MGHRA and CDR2 as YSYEKL. This CDR3 is built from 15 residues. CDR3 in DNA: TGCGCCAGCAGCCAAACTAGCGGGGGCTACAATGAGCAGTTCTTC. Translation: CASSQTSGGYNEQFF.

V usage is TRBV28 and J usage is TRBJ1-2, with D perhaps matching TRBD1 (6 bases). With 10 bases removed from V and 7 bases from J, the gap between germline ends came to 16 bases. Germline-derived CDR1 and CDR2 are MDHEN and SYDVKM. The CDR3 spans 12 residues. The CDR3 is CAIKGGARGYTF. The CDR3, as DNA: TGTGCCATCAAGGGGGGGGCGCGTGGCTACACCTTC.

The genes are TRBV18 and TRBJ1-4; TRBD1 is a possible D gene (5 bases). There are 16 residues in the CDR3. V was shortened by 3 bases and J by 3 bases, with 14 bases between the two germline ends. The germline CDR1 and CDR2 sequences are KGHSH and LQKENI. The CDR3 DNA reads TGTGCCAGCTCACCGAACGGGCCGGGGGCTAATGAAAAACTGTTTTTT. Encoded protein: CASSPNGPGANEKLFF.

The chain recombines TRBV5-1 with TRBJ2-3; D is possibly TRBD2 (6 bases). Trimming pared 10 bases from V and 7 bases from J, leaving 22 bases between. The CDR3 contains 14 residues. Germline V gene sequence: CDR1 SGHRS, CDR2 YFSETQ. In nucleotides, the CDR3 is TGCGCCGGGGGGATGTGGCCCGGGGCTAATACGCAGTATTTT. It specifies CAGGMWPGANTQYF.

The V and J genes are TRBV4-1 and TRBJ2-3; D not resolved. V gave up 3 bases and J gave up 0 bases, with 13 bases separating them. This CDR3 is 16 amino acids long. Per germline, CDR1 MGHRA and CDR2 YSYEKL. Here the CDR3 DNA reads TGCGCCAGCAGCCACAGACTTTCCGGAAGCACAGATACGCAGTATTTT. Residues: CASSHRLSGSTDTQYF.

This chain uses TRBV7-9 with TRBJ2-7; 7 nucleotides line up with TRBD1. V dropped 4 bases and J dropped 6; count of bases not matched to a gene: 9. Germline V CDR1 and CDR2: SEHNR, FQNEAQ (reference sequence). The CDR3 totals 14 residues. Written as DNA, the CDR3 is TGTGCCAGCAGCTCCCGACAGGGACCCCTCGAGCAGTACTTC. This sequence encodes CASSSRQGPLEQYF.

In this sample, this clone turned up a few times. This chain links TRBV11-3 with TRBJ1-1, with unresolved D. V was cut by 5 bases and J by 0 bases, with 7 bases left in between. CDR3 length equals 13 residues. The germline V gene encodes CDR1 SGHNT and CDR2 YENEEA. CDR3 amino acids: CASSLHMNTEAFF. The CDR3 DNA reads as TGTGCCAGCAGCCTTCACATGAACACTGAAGCTTTCTTT. Full variable domain (rest looked up from reference TRBV11-3 and TRBJ1-1): EAGVVQSPRYKIIEKKQPVAFWCNPISGHNTLYWYLQNLGQGPELLIRYENEEAVDDSQLPKDRFSAERLKGVDSTLKIQPAELGDSAVYLCASSLHMNTEAFFGQGTRLTVV.

The gene calls are TRBV5-3 and TRBJ2-7; D gene uncertain. TRBV5-3 is identified as an open reading frame with a role that is uncertain. This CDR3 comprises 12 residues. Deletions cut 2 bases from V and 2 bases from J, with 5 bases between. The CDR3 here is CARSFYTYEQYF. In DNA, the CDR3 is TGTGCCAGAAGCTTCTATACCTACGAGCAGTACTTC.